This entry lists 23 T cell receptor beta chains sequenced from one sample in a study of T cell repertoires in cytomegalovirus infection. For these receptors, no antigen is known. TCRdb reanalysed the reads using MiXCR and keeps one entry per CDR3 protein. Here the sample spans approximately 990,000 distinct CDR3 sequences, approximately 33% being singletons. Source: cultured CD8+ T cells from PBMCs, taken from culture after CMV antigen stimulation. The receptors come from a human donor in good health (CMV status not recorded). Some clones in this sample may be carry-over from other donors' samples.

Notes on this clonotype: The germline gene is not matched at one end of the junction; a read error may be the cause. The chain uses TRBV7-7 and TRBJ2-3; D may be TRBD1 (6 bases). The CDR3 covers 13 residues. Germline loops: CDR1 SSHAT, CDR2 FNYEAQ (reference sequence). CDR3 amino acids: CASSPGAGRTQYF. CDR3 bases: TGTGCTAGCAGCCCAGGGGCCGGTAGGACGCAGTATTTT.

V is TRBV5-6 and J is TRBJ2-5; maybe TRBD1 (5 bases). Germline CDR1 is SGHDT and CDR2 is YYEEEE. Deletions cut 0 bases from V and 4 bases from J, with 7 bases between. The CDR3 consists of 13 residues. CDR3 protein: CASSLVQGETQYF. In DNA form, the CDR3 reads TGTGCCAGCAGCTTGGTTCAGGGAGAGACCCAGTACTTC. Based on the CDR3 plus reference TRBV5-6 and TRBJ2-5, the full variable domain is DAGVTQSPTHLIKTRGQQVTLRCSPKSGHDTVSWYQQALGQGPQFIFQYYEEEERQRGNFPDRFSGHQFPNYSSELNVNALLLGDSALYLCASSLVQGETQYFGPGTRLLVL.

The genes are TRBV10-3 and TRBJ2-7; 7 bases agree with TRBD1. The V gene's germline CDR1 is ENHRY and CDR2 SYGVKD. J lost 3 bases, V lost 6 bases, and 5 bases had no gene match. The CDR3 is 13 amino acids. In nucleotides, the CDR3 is TGTGCCATCAGCTTAGACAGGGTCTACGAGCAGTACTTC. Its protein is CAISLDRVYEQYF.

This clonotype was observed a handful of times. The rearrangement joins TRBV9 to TRBJ1-1; no reliable D call. With 0 bases removed from V and 0 bases from J, the gap between germline ends came to 9 bases. This CDR3 is 15 amino acids long. Germline CDR1 is SGDLS and CDR2 is YYNGEE. The CDR3 loop reads CASSVVPRLNTEAFF. CDR3 DNA sequence: TGTGCCAGCAGCGTAGTTCCCAGATTGAACACTGAAGCTTTCTTT.

This clonotype was picked up a small number of times. The chain links TRBV7-9 to TRBJ1-2, with D perhaps TRBD1 (6 bases). Germline loops: CDR1 SEHNR, CDR2 FQNEAQ (reference sequence). The CDR3 runs to 11 residues. Trimming removed 3 bases at V and 7 bases at J, with 6 bases between. CDR3 in amino acids: CASSFRGGYTF. The CDR3 nucleotides read TGTGCCAGCAGCTTCAGGGGTGGCTACACCTTC.

V and J are TRBV19 and TRBJ2-7, with D maybe TRBD1 (5 bases). Germline assignment: CDR1 LNHDA and CDR2 SQIVND (reference sequence). The CDR3 loop spans 16 amino acids. The V and J ends lost 3 bases and 2 bases respectively, with 17 bases between them. The CDR3 DNA reads as TGTGCCAGTAGTATGTTTGCCACAGGAACTACCTACGAGCAGTACTTC. Translated, it gives CASSMFATGTTYEQYF.

Concerning this clonotype: A much larger clone is a single base away; this may be a read error. J is TRBJ2-5 and V is TRBV7-9, with 9 bases lining up with TRBD1. Looked up from germline, CDR1 is SEHNR and CDR2 is FQNEAQ (reference sequence). The CDR3 spans 15 residues. The CDR3 DNA sequence: TGTGTCAGCAGCTTAGGGACAGGGAAGCGAGAGACCCAGTACTTC. Amino acids: CVSSLGTGKRETQYF.

The chain is built from TRBV27 and TRBJ2-2; 10 bases align to TRBD2. The CDR3 length is 19 residues. With 3 bases clipped from V and 0 bases from J, the junction kept 10 bases outside the gene matches. In germline, CDR1 is MNHEY, CDR2 SMNVEV (reference sequence). CDR3 DNA sequence: TGTGCCAGCAGTTTTTCCCTACTAGCGGGGTTCACGAACACCGGGGAGCTGTTTTTT. It is translated as CASSFSLLAGFTNTGELFF.

This clonotype was counted many times. This sequence joins TRBV7-2 and TRBJ1-6, with D unclear. Germline values: CDR1 SGHTA, CDR2 FQGNSA. This CDR3 has 12 residues. The germline V and J ends were trimmed by 5 bases and 10 bases, with 9 bases remaining between them. The CDR3 loop reads CASSPSRSPLHF. Written as DNA, the CDR3 is TGTGCCAGCAGCCCATCACGATCACCCCTCCACTTT.

This clonotype has a single count. The chain combines TRBV12-3 or TRBV12-4 with TRBJ2-3; 8 nucleotides agree with TRBD1. Losses at the gene ends were 5 bases for V and 2 bases for J; bases not matched to a gene: 9. The CDR3 spans 16 residues. The CDR3 coding sequence is TGTGCCAGCAGTCGGACAGGGTCCCCCTCCACAGATACGCAGTATTTT. Its protein product is CASSRTGSPSTDTQYF.

Only a few counts were recorded for this clonotype. The chain links TRBV7-9 to TRBJ2-7; TRBD1 aligns across 12 bases. The CDR3 covers 18 residues. V lost 5 bases, J lost 1 base, and 12 bases stayed unmatched. The germline CDR1 and CDR2 sequences are SEHNR and FQNEAQ (reference sequence). The CDR3 DNA reads as TGTGCCAGCAGCAACGACCGAGGGACAGGGGGCATATCCTACGAGCAGTACTTC. Residues: CASSNDRGTGGISYEQYF.

Only a few counts were recorded for this clonotype. The rearrangement joins TRBV10-3 to TRBJ2-1, with 9 bases aligning to TRBD1. The germline V gene has CDR1 ENHRY and CDR2 SYGVKD. This CDR3 has 15 residues. The V and J ends lost 2 bases and 8 bases, in that order; junction bases with no gene match: 7. As DNA, the CDR3 is TGTGCCATCAGTGAGACGGGACAGGGCCTTGATGAGCAGTTCTTC. It translates to CAISETGQGLDEQFF.

The sample holds a few counts of this clonotype. The rearrangement joins TRBV6-6 to TRBJ2-3, with 9 bases lining up with TRBD1. J gave up 3 bases and V 1 base, and 2 bases lay outside the gene matches. The CDR3 length is 15 residues. Germline V gives CDR1 MNHNY, CDR2 SVGAGI (reference sequence). The CDR3 DNA follows: TGTGCCAGCAGTTACTGGACAGGGGCTACAGATACGCAGTATTTT. This gives the protein CASSYWTGATDTQYF.

J is TRBJ2-5 and V is TRBV4-1; D is ambiguous. The germline V gene encodes CDR1 MGHRA and CDR2 YSYEKL. The CDR3 has 14 residues. Trimming took off 1 base at V and 4 bases at J, with 10 bases between the two ends. CDR3 sequence: CASSQGDGIETQYF. CDR3 nucleotides: TGCGCCAGCAGCCAAGGGGATGGAATAGAGACCCAGTACTTC.

This clonotype has just a few counts. The chain uses TRBV6-2 or TRBV6-3 and TRBJ1-2, with D possibly TRBD1 on 5 matching bases. V lost 0 bases, J lost 6 bases, and 14 bases lay in between. The V gene's germline CDR1 is MNHEY and CDR2 SVGEGT. The CDR3 consists of 15 residues. CDR3 in DNA: TGTGCCAGCAGTTACTCGGGCTCTGCGGGGGATGGCTACACCTTC. Translating it yields CASSYSGSAGDGYTF.

The rearrangement uses TRBV9 and TRBJ2-3, with 8 bases aligning to TRBD2. Germline V gene data show CDR1 as SGDLS and CDR2 as YYNGEE. The CDR3 runs 15 residues. J lost 3 bases, V lost 3 bases, and 6 bases had no gene match. Written as DNA, the CDR3 is TGTGCCAGCAGCGACCGTCGACTAGCGACAGATACGCAGTATTTT. Protein product: CASSDRRLATDTQYF.

This clonotype was seen at least ten times. The chain links TRBV7-6 to TRBJ2-2; D is unclear. This CDR3 spans 14 amino acids. Germline V lookup: CDR1 SGHVS, CDR2 FNYEAQ. V lost 2 bases and J lost 0, with 4 bases in between. The CDR3 sequence: CASSLSSNTGELFF. The CDR3 DNA sequence: TGTGCCAGCAGCTTAAGTTCGAACACCGGGGAGCTGTTTTTT.

In its sample, this clonotype was seen a few times. The rearrangement joins TRBV12-3 or TRBV12-4 to TRBJ2-5, with 7 bases fitting TRBD2. The CDR3 runs to 13 residues. Losses at the gene ends were 5 bases for V and 4 bases for J; bases not matched to a gene: 4. CDR3 region: CASSMGLTETQYF. The CDR3 coding sequence is TGTGCCAGCAGTATGGGACTAACAGAGACCCAGTACTTC.

The table lists this clonotype with a few counts. The chain combines TRBV29-1 with TRBJ2-5; 7 bases line up with TRBD1. The V gene's germline CDR1 is SQVTM and CDR2 ANQGSEA. This CDR3 has 13 residues. Trimming took 4 bases from V and 0 from J; bases not matched to a gene: 2. DNA of the CDR3: TGCAGCGTTGGGGGACAGAACCAAGAGACCCAGTACTTC. Its protein is CSVGGQNQETQYF.

This clonotype was observed a handful of times. The rearrangement uses TRBV4-1 and TRBJ1-1; D gene ambiguous. Germline values: CDR1 MGHRA, CDR2 YSYEKL. V shed 4 bases and J shed 5 bases, with 17 bases lying between them. The CDR3 runs to 15 residues. CDR3 region: CASSPRAGTRTEAFF. DNA of the CDR3: TGCGCCAGCAGCCCTCGCGCGGGAACAAGGACTGAAGCTTTCTTT.

With regard to this clonotype: A clone one base away is much larger, so this may be a read error. The chain couples TRBV12-3 or TRBV12-4 to TRBJ2-5, with 9 bases matching TRBD2. There are 16 residues in the CDR3. CDR3 nucleotides: TGTGCCAGCAGTTTAGAGGTAGCGGGGGCCCAAGAGACCCAGTGCTTC. Translating it yields CASSLEVAGAQETQCF.

This clonotype appeared a few times. As DNA, the CDR3 is TGTGCCAGCAGCCTACCCGACAGGGGTGGGTCAGATACGCAGTATTTT. Protein: CASSLPDRGGSDTQYF. The V and J genes are TRBV11-1 and TRBJ2-3, with 8 bases fitting TRBD1. V dropped 5 bases and J dropped 4; count of bases not matched to a gene: 11. The CDR3 contains 16 residues. The germline V gene has CDR1 SGHAT and CDR2 FQDESV (reference sequence).

This clonotype came up a few times. The chain recombines TRBV7-8 with TRBJ2-5; D uncertain. Germline CDR1 and CDR2: SGHVS and FQNEAQ. CDR3 size: 14 residues. V was trimmed by 1 base and J by 0 bases, leaving 6 bases between them. The CDR3 protein is CASSLDAYQETQYF. CDR3 DNA: TGTGCCAGCAGCTTAGACGCGTACCAAGAGACCCAGTACTTC.